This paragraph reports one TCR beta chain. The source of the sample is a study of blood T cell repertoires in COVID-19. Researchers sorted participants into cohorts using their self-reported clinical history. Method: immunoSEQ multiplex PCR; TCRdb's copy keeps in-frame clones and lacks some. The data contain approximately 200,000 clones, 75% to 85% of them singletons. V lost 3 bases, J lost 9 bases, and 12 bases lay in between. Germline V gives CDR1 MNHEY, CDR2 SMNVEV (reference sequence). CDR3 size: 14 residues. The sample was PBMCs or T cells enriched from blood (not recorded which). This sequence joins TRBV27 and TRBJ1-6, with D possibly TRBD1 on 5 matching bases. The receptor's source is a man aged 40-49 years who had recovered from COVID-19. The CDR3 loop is CASSLAQGGSPLHF. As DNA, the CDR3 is TGTGCCAGCAGTTTGGCCCAGGGTGGTTCACCCCTCCACTTT.